Described below is a single TCR beta chain sequence and its context. The entry originates in a study of T cell responses to AZD1222 COVID-19 vaccine. The V gene lost 4 bases and the J gene lost 0 bases, with 14 bases spanning the gap. The germline V gene encodes CDR1 SGHRS and CDR2 YFSETQ. The CDR3 is 15 amino acids. Sequenced by immunoSEQ multiplex PCR; TCRdb stores in-frame clones only, minus some. Seen here are tens of thousands of clones, about nine tenths observed once, and the top ten hold less than 25%. This sequence was found in an adult in good health. The chain carries TRBV5-1 and TRBJ2-7; TRBD2 is a possible D gene (6 bases). Sequenced material: peripheral blood, taken on day 0 of AZD1222 vaccination. CDR3 protein: CASSEGTVSSYEQYF. The CDR3, as DNA: TGCGCCAGCAGCGAGGGGACTGTCAGCTCCTACGAGCAGTACTTC. Complete variable domain (other parts from reference TRBV5-1 and TRBJ2-7): KAGVTQTPRYLIKTRGQQVTLSCSPISGHRSVSWYQQTPGQGLQFLFEYFSETQRNKGNFPGRFSGRQFSNSRSEMNVSTLELGDSALYLCASSEGTVSSYEQYFGPGTRLTVT.